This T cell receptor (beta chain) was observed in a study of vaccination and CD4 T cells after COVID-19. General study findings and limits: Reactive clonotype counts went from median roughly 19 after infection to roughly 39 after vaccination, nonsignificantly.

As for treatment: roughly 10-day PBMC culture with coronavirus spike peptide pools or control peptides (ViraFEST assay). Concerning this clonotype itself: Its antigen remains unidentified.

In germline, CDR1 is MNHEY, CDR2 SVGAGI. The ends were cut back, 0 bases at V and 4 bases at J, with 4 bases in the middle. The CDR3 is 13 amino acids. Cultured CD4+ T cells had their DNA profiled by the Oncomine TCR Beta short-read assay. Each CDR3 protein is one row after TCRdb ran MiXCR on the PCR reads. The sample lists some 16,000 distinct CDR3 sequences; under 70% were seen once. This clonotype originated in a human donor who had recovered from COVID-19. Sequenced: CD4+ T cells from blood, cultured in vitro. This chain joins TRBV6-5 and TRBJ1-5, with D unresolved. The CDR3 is CASSYSRNQPQHF. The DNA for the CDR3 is TGTGCCAGCAGTTACTCGAGGAATCAGCCCCAGCATTTT.